This entry features one T cell receptor (beta chain) sequence. Profiled with immunoSEQ multiplex PCR; TCRdb holds only in-frame clones, not every one. The sample holds about 150,000 clones, 65% to 90% seen once. This entry comes from a study of blood T cell repertoires in COVID-19. Study-wide context: Researchers got acute and convalescent COVID-19 samples from the United States, Italy and Spain. The cDNA or gDNA used as material had been derived from T cells, B-cell-depleted T cells, or PBMCs.

The germline gives CDR1 KGHDR, CDR2 SFDVKD. The CDR3 spans 15 residues. The V segment lost 4 bases and the J segment 5 bases; nucleotides outside the gene matches: 7. The chain recombines TRBV24-1 with TRBJ2-3, with 8 bases aligning to TRBD1. Input material: peripheral blood. The receptor comes from a woman in her forties or fifties with acute or convalescent COVID-19. The CDR3 coding sequence is TGTGCCACCAGTGACCGCGGACAGGGAAAAGATACGCAGTATTTT. Translation gives CATSDRGQGKDTQYF.